These T cell receptor beta chains were read from a single sample in a study of blood T cell repertoires in COVID-19. TCRdb's copy holds only in-frame clones and misses some; the assay was immunoSEQ multiplex PCR. The profile shows about 160,000 clones, 87% of them singletons. Sequencing was carried out using peripheral blood. The receptors were gathered from a woman aged 55-75 years who had recovered from COVID-19. Both conserved end residues are part of each CDR3. A D gene is named only where the DNA matches it firmly. Size is omitted from some rows. Given values are once, few, many or a class for expanded clones.

v_gene: TRBV10-3; j_gene: TRBJ2-5; abundance: once; d_gene: TRBD2; CDR3aa: CAISEGLAGAETQYF; CDR3nt: TGTGCCATCAGTGAGGGGCTAGCGGGGGCAGAGACCCAGTACTTC
v_gene: TRBV5-1; j_gene: TRBJ1-4; abundance: .; d_gene: TRBD1; CDR3aa: CASSGQGAGGEKLFF; CDR3nt: TGCGCCAGCAGCGGACAGGGGGCTGGTGGGGAAAAACTGTTTTTT
v_gene: TRBV11-2; j_gene: TRBJ2-7; abundance: .; d_gene: TRBD1; CDR3aa: CASSLDRALGEQYF; CDR3nt: TGTGCCAGCAGCTTGGACAGGGCCCTAGGGGAGCAGTACTTC
v_gene: TRBV19; j_gene: TRBJ2-3; abundance: once; d_gene: TRBD1; CDR3aa: CASTRRGWADTQYF; CDR3nt: TGTGCCAGTACTCGCAGGGGGTGGGCGGATACGCAGTATTTT
v_gene: TRBV7-8; j_gene: TRBJ2-1; abundance: .; d_gene: .; CDR3aa: CASSLVGAYNEQFF; CDR3nt: TGTGCCAGCAGCTTAGTGGGGGCTTACAATGAGCAGTTCTTC
v_gene: TRBV19; j_gene: TRBJ1-2; abundance: .; d_gene: TRBD1; CDR3aa: CASSPTDRNYGYTF; CDR3nt: TGTGCCAGTAGTCCAACGGACAGGAACTATGGCTACACCTTC
v_gene: TRBV7-2; j_gene: TRBJ2-5; abundance: .; d_gene: TRBD2; CDR3aa: CASSSGLAGGQETQYF; CDR3nt: TGTGCCAGCAGCTCGGGACTAGCGGGGGGCCAAGAGACCCAGTACTTC
v_gene: TRBV11-2; j_gene: TRBJ1-3; abundance: .; d_gene: .; CDR3aa: CASSQRASGNTIYF; CDR3nt: TGTGCCAGCAGCCAGCGGGCAAGTGGAAACACCATATATTTT
v_gene: TRBV20-1; j_gene: TRBJ1-1; abundance: .; d_gene: .; CDR3aa: CSASSRGAEAFF; CDR3nt: TGCAGTGCTAGTTCTCGGGGGGCTGAAGCTTTCTTT
v_gene: TRBV6-5; j_gene: TRBJ1-4; abundance: .; d_gene: .; CDR3aa: CASSYLPGNEKLFF; CDR3nt: TGTGCCAGCAGTTATCTCCCGGGAAATGAAAAACTGTTTTTT
v_gene: TRBV13; j_gene: TRBJ1-5; abundance: .; d_gene: .; CDR3aa: CASSVTYSNQPQHF; CDR3nt: TGTGCCAGCAGCGTAACATATAGCAATCAGCCCCAGCATTTT
v_gene: TRBV20-1; j_gene: TRBJ2-7; abundance: once; d_gene: .; CDR3aa: CSASSDYEQYF; CDR3nt: TGCAGTGCTAGTAGCGACTACGAGCAGTACTTC
v_gene: TRBV5-1; j_gene: TRBJ2-2; abundance: .; d_gene: TRBD1; CDR3aa: CASSLGQGSTGELFF; CDR3nt: TGCGCCAGCAGCCTGGGACAGGGGAGCACCGGGGAGCTGTTTTTT
v_gene: TRBV6-1; j_gene: TRBJ1-3; abundance: once; d_gene: .; CDR3aa: CASSESYFSQADTIYF; CDR3nt: TGTGCCAGCAGTGAAAGTTATTTCTCGCAAGCGGACACCATATATTTT
v_gene: TRBV11-2; j_gene: TRBJ2-5; abundance: once; d_gene: TRBD1; CDR3aa: CASSLGRRTGGFQETQYF; CDR3nt: TGTGCCAGCAGCTTAGGACGACGGACAGGGGGCTTCCAAGAGACCCAGTACTTC
v_gene: TRBV5-4; j_gene: TRBJ2-2; abundance: .; d_gene: .; CDR3aa: CASSLGGPFPTGELFF; CDR3nt: TGTGCCAGCAGCTTGGGTGGGCCCTTCCCCACCGGGGAGCTGTTTTTT
v_gene: TRBV28; j_gene: TRBJ2-5; abundance: .; d_gene: TRBD1; CDR3aa: CASSFRSWDRGLKTQYF; CDR3nt: TGTGCCAGCAGTTTTCGATCCTGGGACAGGGGGCTGAAGACCCAGTACTTC
v_gene: TRBV23-1; j_gene: TRBJ1-5; abundance: .; d_gene: TRBD1; CDR3aa: CASSQFFYPWTGESQPQHF; CDR3nt: TGCGCCAGCAGTCAATTTTTTTACCCCTGGACAGGGGAAAGTCAGCCCCAGCATTTT
v_gene: TRBV7-9; j_gene: TRBJ2-3; abundance: once; d_gene: TRBD2; CDR3aa: CASSFRTSGAEDTQYF; CDR3nt: TGTGCCAGCAGCTTTCGGACTAGCGGGGCGGAAGATACGCAGTATTTT
v_gene: TRBV2; j_gene: TRBJ2-3; abundance: .; d_gene: .; CDR3aa: CASSGSPGTQYF; CDR3nt: TGTGCCAGCAGTGGGTCACCCGGTACGCAGTATTTT